Each of the 29 T cell receptor beta chains below was sequenced from the same sample in a study of blood T cell repertoires in COVID-19. Profiling relied on immunoSEQ multiplex PCR, and the TCRdb table lists in-frame clones only, not all of them. The table lists approximately 150,000 clones, approximately 90% of them singletons, with more than 5% in the top ten. Specimen: peripheral blood. The receptor set was obtained from a human donor in a cohort sampled during active COVID-19.

The chain recombines TRBV5-4 with TRBJ1-2; TRBD1 might be the D (5 bases). Germline V gene data show CDR1 as SGHNT and CDR2 as YYREEE (reference sequence). Trimming removed 4 bases at V and 5 bases at J, with 12 bases between. The CDR3 runs 13 residues. The CDR3: CASSPQGPYGYTF. For the CDR3, the DNA is TGTGCCAGCAGCCCGCAGGGTCCGTATGGCTACACCTTC. The whole variable domain, filled in from reference TRBV5-4 and TRBJ1-2, reads ETGVTQSPTHLIKTRGQQVTLRCSSQSGHNTVSWYQQALGQGPQFIFQYYREEENGRGNFPPRFSGLQFPNYSSELNVNALELDDSALYLCASSPQGPYGYTFGSGTRLTVV.

The V and J genes are TRBV6-6 and TRBJ1-2, with TRBD1 matching 7 bases. The J segment lost 4 bases and the V segment lost 2 bases, leaving 10 bases of the junction unmatched. The CDR3 has 16 residues. Germline loops: CDR1 MNHNY, CDR2 SVGAGI (reference sequence). In nucleotides, the CDR3 is TGTGCCAGCAGTTACGTATCCGGGACAGTTCTCTATGGCTACACCTTC. Its translation: CASSYVSGTVLYGYTF.

The V gene is TRBV13, the J gene TRBJ1-1, with D tentatively TRBD1 (5 bases). The CDR3 is 12 amino acids. Germline V gene lookup returns CDR1 PRHDT and CDR2 FYEKMQ (reference sequence). Trimming left V 3 bases short and J 7 bases short, with 9 bases between. The CDR3 bases are TGTGCCAGCAGCTTCCGGGACTATGAAGCTTTCTTT. Protein: CASSFRDYEAFF.

This chain joins TRBV5-1 and TRBJ2-1, with 7 bases lining up with TRBD2. CDR1 is SGHRS, CDR2 YFSETQ, per germline. This CDR3 comprises 16 residues. The junction had 12 bases not matched to a gene; V was cut back by 2 bases and J by 7 bases. The CDR3 region has the DNA TGCGCCAGCAGCTTCCGACTAGCCGGAGGCGATAATGAGCAGTTCTTC. Its protein is CASSFRLAGGDNEQFF. The full variable domain, with the rest looked up from reference TRBV5-1 and TRBJ2-1, is KAGVTQTPRYLIKTRGQQVTLSCSPISGHRSVSWYQQTPGQGLQFLFEYFSETQRNKGNFPGRFSGRQFSNSRSEMNVSTLELGDSALYLCASSFRLAGGDNEQFFGPGTRLTVL.

The chain recombines TRBV28 with TRBJ1-5; D is perhaps TRBD1 (5 bases). Trimming stripped 3 bases from V and 0 bases from J, with 27 bases between. Germline V lookup: CDR1 MDHEN, CDR2 SYDVKM. This CDR3 is 21 amino acids long. CDR3: CASSFPGRRPREINSNQPQHF. The DNA for the CDR3 is TGTGCCAGCAGTTTTCCAGGGAGGCGGCCACGGGAAATCAATAGCAATCAGCCCCAGCATTTT. Full variable domain (rest looked up from reference TRBV28 and TRBJ1-5): DVKVTQSSRYLVKRTGEKVFLECVQDMDHENMFWYRQDPGLGLRLIYFSYDVKMKEKGDIPEGYSVSREKKERFSLILESASTNQTSMYLCASSFPGRRPREINSNQPQHFGDGTRLSIL.

The chain uses TRBV28 and TRBJ2-1; 10 bases line up with TRBD2. The CDR3 is 16 amino acids. Germline-derived CDR1 and CDR2 are MDHEN and SYDVKM. V shed 3 bases, J shed 8 bases, and the junction held 10 bases outside the gene matches. The CDR3 DNA follows: TGTGCCAGCAGTTTTCAGCAGCGGGGGGGCATCTATGAGCAGTTCTTC. Amino acids: CASSFQQRGGIYEQFF. Drawing the rest from reference TRBV28 and TRBJ2-1, the complete variable domain is DVKVTQSSRYLVKRTGEKVFLECVQDMDHENMFWYRQDPGLGLRLIYFSYDVKMKEKGDIPEGYSVSREKKERFSLILESASTNQTSMYLCASSFQQRGGIYEQFFGPGTRLTVL.

This sequence joins TRBV7-8 and TRBJ1-1; D unclear. The germline V gene encodes CDR1 SGHVS and CDR2 FQNEAQ. This CDR3 has 16 residues. The V and J ends lost 0 bases and 1 base respectively, with 12 bases between them. CDR3 sequence (DNA): TGTGCCAGCAGCTTAGCCCGCTTAGACTCGAACACTGAAGCTTTCTTT. Residues: CASSLARLDSNTEAFF.

The chain recombines TRBV10-1 with TRBJ2-3; 12 nucleotides align to TRBD2. Germline loops: CDR1 WNHNN, CDR2 SYGVQD (reference sequence). The trim removed 2 bases at V and 5 bases at J, leaving 8 bases unmatched. The CDR3 has 17 residues. The CDR3, as DNA: TGCGCCAGCAGTGAGCCGCGACTAGCGGGAGCGGTAGATACGCAGTATTTT. Translated: CASSEPRLAGAVDTQYF.

The CDR3 loop is CASSTISSRGGGYTF. The CDR3 DNA sequence: TGTGCCAGCAGCACGATCAGCTCTAGGGGTGGTGGCTACACCTTC. This chain uses TRBV9 with TRBJ1-2, with D possibly TRBD1 on 5 matching bases. CDR1 and CDR2 from the germline V gene are SGDLS and YYNGEE. V lost 4 bases and J lost 7, with 20 bases in between. The CDR3 is 15 residues long.

As DNA, the CDR3 is TGTGCCAGCAGCTTAAATCCCGCGCAGCCCCAGCATTTT. Protein product: CASSLNPAQPQHF. This chain connects TRBV7-8 to TRBJ1-5, with D unresolved. The length of the CDR3 is 13 residues. V was pared by 2 bases and J by 7 bases, with 9 bases between. The germline gives CDR1 SGHVS, CDR2 FQNEAQ.

The chain recombines TRBV2 with TRBJ1-4; 9 nucleotides align to TRBD1. Germline V CDR1 and CDR2: SNHLY, FYNNEI. V lost 5 bases to trimming and J lost 5 bases; unmatched junction nucleotides: 9. This CDR3 comprises 16 residues. The CDR3 nucleotides are TGTGCCAGCAGTAGTCCTACAGGGGGCGCGAATGAAAAACTGTTTTTT. As protein: CASSSPTGGANEKLFF.

The chain links TRBV6-5 to TRBJ2-7; the match to TRBD1 covers 9 bases. V lost 5 bases to trimming and J lost 4 bases; unmatched junction nucleotides: 3. Per the germline V gene, CDR1 is MNHEY and CDR2 is SVGAGI. The CDR3 consists of 13 residues. CDR3: CASSKTGGYEQYF. In DNA form, the CDR3 reads TGTGCCAGCAGTAAGACAGGGGGTTACGAGCAGTACTTC.

The chain has TRBV5-6 and TRBJ2-3; 7 nucleotides match TRBD1. This CDR3 spans 15 amino acids. Germline loops: CDR1 SGHDT, CDR2 YYEEEE. V was clipped by 2 bases and J by 0 bases; unmatched bases: 3. This CDR3 reads CASSFEGASTDTQYF. The CDR3 nucleotides are TGTGCCAGCAGCTTCGAGGGGGCGAGCACAGATACGCAGTATTTT.

The chain couples TRBV5-1 to TRBJ2-7, with 10 bases identical to TRBD2. Germline values: CDR1 SGHRS, CDR2 YFSETQ. J gave up 3 bases and V 4 bases, and 1 base lay outside the gene matches. The CDR3 loop spans 13 amino acids. The CDR3: CASSRTSGYEQYF. The CDR3 region has the DNA TGCGCCAGCAGCCGGACTAGCGGCTACGAGCAGTACTTC.

CDR3 DNA sequence: TGTGCCAGCAGTGAGACAGGGTATGAAAAACTGTTTTTT. It yields the protein CASSETGYEKLFF. This chain links TRBV6-2 or TRBV6-3 with TRBJ1-4; 7 bases are shared with TRBD1. After removal of 5 bases from V and 6 bases from J, the junction contained 3 bases not matched to a gene. CDR3 length: 13 residues. Per germline, CDR1 MNHEY and CDR2 SVGEGT.

This clone was counted a single time. This chain joins TRBV29-1 and TRBJ1-1, with D possibly TRBD1 on 6 matching bases. CDR3 length: 14 residues. Germline values: CDR1 SQVTM, CDR2 ANQGSEA. With 4 bases removed from V and 1 base from J, the gap between germline ends came to 13 bases. The CDR3 region is CSVAGGQPNTEAFF. CDR3 in DNA: TGCAGCGTTGCCGGAGGACAGCCGAACACTGAAGCTTTCTTT.

This clone was picked up one time. The genes are TRBV5-5 and TRBJ2-3; D not resolved. V was pared by 0 bases and J by 0 bases, with 14 bases between. From germline, CDR1 is SGHKS and CDR2 YYEKEE (reference sequence). The CDR3 is made up of 17 amino acids. Written as DNA, the CDR3 is TGTGCCAGCAGCTTGGAATTTTGGCAGGTTAGCACAGATACGCAGTATTTT. It specifies CASSLEFWQVSTDTQYF.

The rearrangement joins TRBV20-1 to TRBJ2-7, with 10 bases lining up with TRBD2. The CDR3 sequence is 17 residues long. CDR1 and CDR2 (germline): DFQATT, SNEGSKA (reference sequence). Trimming took 3 bases from V and 2 from J; bases not matched to a gene: 13. CDR3 loop: CSASWASGRLVPYEQYF. The CDR3 coding sequence is TGCAGTGCTAGTTGGGCTAGCGGGAGATTGGTACCCTACGAGCAGTACTTC.

The rearrangement joins TRBV9 to TRBJ1-2; D remains ambiguous. This CDR3 is 11 amino acids long. Germline V gene lookup returns CDR1 SGDLS and CDR2 YYNGEE. The germline V and J ends were trimmed by 4 bases and 5 bases, with 6 bases remaining between them. CDR3 region: CASSSRYGYTF. The CDR3 nucleotides are TGTGCCAGCAGCTCCCGGTATGGCTACACCTTC.

The V gene is TRBV7-3, the J gene TRBJ1-1; the D gene is possibly TRBD1 (6 bases). This CDR3 has 13 amino acids. CDR1 is SGHTA and CDR2 is FQGTGA in the germline V gene. V gave up 2 bases and J gave up 4 bases, with 8 bases separating them. CDR3 sequence: CASSLLGGTEAFF. CDR3 coding DNA: TGTGCCAGCAGCTTATTAGGGGGCACTGAAGCTTTCTTT.

This rearrangement joins TRBV4-3 to TRBJ1-1; D is perhaps TRBD1 (6 bases). V was clipped by 0 bases and J by 1 base, with 15 bases between them. Germline CDR1 is LGHNA and CDR2 is YSLEER. This CDR3 contains 17 residues. For the CDR3, the DNA is TGCGCCAGCAGCCAAGAATGGGGGGGCGCGAAGAACACTGAAGCTTTCTTT. This translates into CASSQEWGGAKNTEAFF.

The J gene is TRBJ1-1, the V gene TRBV19; TRBD1 might be the D (5 bases). This CDR3 comprises 14 residues. Germline V gives CDR1 LNHDA, CDR2 SQIVND (reference sequence). The V and J ends lost 3 bases and 2 bases respectively, with 10 bases between them. CDR3 region: CASSMTVLNTEAFF. The DNA for the CDR3 is TGTGCCAGTAGTATGACAGTTCTTAACACTGAAGCTTTCTTT.

V and J are TRBV6-5 and TRBJ1-1; D gene unclear. Looked up from germline, CDR1 is MNHEY and CDR2 is SVGAGI. Trimming shortened V by 7 bases and J by 0 bases, and 9 bases separated the two germline ends. The CDR3 loop spans 13 amino acids. CDR3: CASTWSVNTEAFF. CDR3 sequence (DNA): TGTGCCAGCACCTGGAGTGTGAACACTGAAGCTTTCTTT.

The gene calls are TRBV6-2 or TRBV6-3 and TRBJ2-1, with 7 bases fitting TRBD2. The length of the CDR3 is 17 residues. The germline V gene has CDR1 MNHEY and CDR2 SVGEGT. With V trimmed by 5 bases and J by 2 bases, 12 bases remained unmatched. The CDR3 sequence is CASSLDVGGGTYNEQFF. The DNA of the CDR3 is TGTGCCAGCAGTCTCGACGTCGGGGGAGGGACCTACAATGAGCAGTTCTTC.

V and J are TRBV28 and TRBJ1-1, with D unresolved. Germline V gene lookup returns CDR1 MDHEN and CDR2 SYDVKM. This CDR3 is built from 11 residues. With 3 bases removed from V and 6 bases from J, the gap between germline ends came to 5 bases. The CDR3 sequence: CASSFGPEAFF. CDR3 nucleotide sequence: TGTGCCAGCAGTTTCGGTCCTGAAGCTTTCTTT.

The CDR3 DNA follows: TGTGCCACCAGTGACAGCGGAAGTGAAAAACTGTTTTTT. It encodes CATSDSGSEKLFF. The chain couples TRBV24-1 to TRBJ1-4; D remains ambiguous. Germline values: CDR1 KGHDR, CDR2 SFDVKD. V was pared by 4 bases and J by 7 bases, with 9 bases between. The CDR3 extends over 13 amino acids.

The chain uses TRBV19 and TRBJ1-1; possible D gene TRBD1, 5 bases. Trimming stripped 1 base from V and 1 base from J, with 7 bases between. Germline CDR1 LNHDA, CDR2 SQIVND (reference sequence). This CDR3 spans 14 amino acids. The CDR3 sequence: CASSIGGANTEAFF. The CDR3 region has the DNA TGTGCCAGTAGTATAGGGGGCGCGAACACTGAAGCTTTCTTT.

J is TRBJ1-2 and V is TRBV3-1 (or the pseudogene TRBV3-2), with D possibly TRBD1 on 6 matching bases. Deletions cut 0 bases from V and 5 bases from J, with 13 bases between. The CDR3 totals 15 residues. Germline CDR1 LGHDT, CDR2 YNNKEL (reference sequence). The CDR3, as DNA: TGTGCCAGCAGCCAAGATCACGGCCAGGGGTATGGCTACACCTTC. It specifies CASSQDHGQGYGYTF.

The chain couples TRBV6-6 to TRBJ2-7; TRBD2 agrees at 10 bases. Germline V lookup: CDR1 MNHNY, CDR2 SVGAGI (reference sequence). J gave up 3 bases and V 0 bases, and 2 bases lay outside the gene matches. CDR3 length: 15 residues. DNA for the CDR3: TGTGCCAGCAGTTACTCGGAGCGGGAGGGCTACGAGCAGTACTTC. This sequence encodes CASSYSEREGYEQYF.